The present entry profiles one T cell receptor beta chain with its context. Assay used: immunoSEQ multiplex PCR; TCRdb lists only in-frame clones, some missing. Altogether about 2 million clones are present, approximately 95% being singletons, with the ten largest covering about 1.1%. This sample is drawn from a study of shared clonotypes between healthy human individuals. The V end was cut by 4 bases, the J end by 7 bases, with 14 bases between. From germline, CDR1 is SEHNR and CDR2 FQNEAQ (reference sequence). There are 14 residues in the CDR3. Terminally differentiated effector memory CD45RA+ cells were excluded by CCR7 positive selection of CD45RO-negative cells.

The V and J genes are TRBV7-9 and TRBJ2-1; D is uncertain. The sequenced sample consisted of naive CD8+ T cells sorted from blood. The source is a man younger than 35 in good health. The CDR3 loop is CASSSLQIWNEQFF. CDR3 bases: TGTGCCAGCAGCTCCCTCCAGATTTGGAATGAGCAGTTCTTC. Looking up the rest from reference TRBV7-9 and TRBJ2-1 gives the full variable domain: DTGVSQNPRHKITKRGQNVTFRCDPISEHNRLYWYRQTLGQGPEFLTYFQNEAQLEKSRLLSDRFSAERPKGSFSTLEIQRTEQGDSAMYLCASSSLQIWNEQFFGPGTRLTVL.